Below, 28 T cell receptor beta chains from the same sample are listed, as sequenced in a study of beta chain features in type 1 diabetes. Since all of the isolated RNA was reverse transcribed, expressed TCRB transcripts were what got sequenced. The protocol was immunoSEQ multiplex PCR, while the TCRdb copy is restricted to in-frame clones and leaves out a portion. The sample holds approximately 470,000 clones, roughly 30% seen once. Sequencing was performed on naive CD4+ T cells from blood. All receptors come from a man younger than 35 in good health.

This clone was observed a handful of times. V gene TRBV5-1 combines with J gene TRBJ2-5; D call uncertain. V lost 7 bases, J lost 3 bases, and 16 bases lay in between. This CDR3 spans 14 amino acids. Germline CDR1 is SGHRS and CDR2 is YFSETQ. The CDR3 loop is CASSLRALEETQYF. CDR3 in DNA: TGCGCCAGCTCTCTTAGGGCCTTAGAAGAGACCCAGTACTTC.

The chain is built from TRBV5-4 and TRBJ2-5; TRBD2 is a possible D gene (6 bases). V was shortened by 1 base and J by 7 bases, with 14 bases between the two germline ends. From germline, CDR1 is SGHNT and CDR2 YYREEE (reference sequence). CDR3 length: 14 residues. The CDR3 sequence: CASSLLPSEGTQYF. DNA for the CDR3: TGTGCCAGCAGCTTGTTGCCTAGCGAGGGGACCCAGTACTTC.

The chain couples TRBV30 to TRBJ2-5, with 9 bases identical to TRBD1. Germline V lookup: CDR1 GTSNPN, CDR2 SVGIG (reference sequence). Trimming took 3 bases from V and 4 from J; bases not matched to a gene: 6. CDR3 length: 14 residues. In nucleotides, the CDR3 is TGTGCCTGGAGCACCGGACAGGGGAGAGAGACCCAGTACTTC. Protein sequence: CAWSTGQGRETQYF.

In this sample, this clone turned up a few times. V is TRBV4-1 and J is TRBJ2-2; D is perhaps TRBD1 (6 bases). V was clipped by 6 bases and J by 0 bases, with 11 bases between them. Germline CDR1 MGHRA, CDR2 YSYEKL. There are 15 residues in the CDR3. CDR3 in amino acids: CASRLQGSNTGELFF. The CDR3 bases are TGCGCCAGCAGGTTACAGGGTTCGAACACCGGGGAGCTGTTTTTT.

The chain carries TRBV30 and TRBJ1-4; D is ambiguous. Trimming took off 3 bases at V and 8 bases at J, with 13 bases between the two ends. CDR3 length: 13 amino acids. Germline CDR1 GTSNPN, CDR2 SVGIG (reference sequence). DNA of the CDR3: TGTGCCTGGAGGCCTATAAGTGGCGAAAAACTGTTTTTT. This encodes CAWRPISGEKLFF.

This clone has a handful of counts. CDR3 sequence reads: CASSLTSGTGDYGYTF. CDR3 DNA: TGTGCCAGCAGCTTAACCTCCGGGACAGGAGACTATGGCTACACCTTC. This chain connects TRBV7-2 to TRBJ1-2, with 8 nucleotides matching TRBD1. J was trimmed by 3 bases and V by 2 bases; bases with no gene match: 8. CDR1 SGHTA and CDR2 FQGNSA come from the germline V gene. The CDR3 totals 16 residues.

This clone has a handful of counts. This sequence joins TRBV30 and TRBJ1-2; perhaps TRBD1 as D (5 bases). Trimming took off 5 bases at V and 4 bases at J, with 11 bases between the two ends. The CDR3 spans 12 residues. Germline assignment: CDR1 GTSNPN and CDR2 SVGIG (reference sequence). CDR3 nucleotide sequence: TGTGCCTGGGCCCAGGGAGGCTATGGCTACACCTTC. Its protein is CAWAQGGYGYTF.

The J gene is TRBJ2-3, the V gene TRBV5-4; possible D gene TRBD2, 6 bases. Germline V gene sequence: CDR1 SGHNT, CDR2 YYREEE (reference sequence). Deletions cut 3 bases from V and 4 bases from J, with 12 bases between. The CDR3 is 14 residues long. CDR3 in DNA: TGTGCCAGCAGCTCGGGGGAACGGGCAGATACGCAGTATTTT. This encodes CASSSGERADTQYF.

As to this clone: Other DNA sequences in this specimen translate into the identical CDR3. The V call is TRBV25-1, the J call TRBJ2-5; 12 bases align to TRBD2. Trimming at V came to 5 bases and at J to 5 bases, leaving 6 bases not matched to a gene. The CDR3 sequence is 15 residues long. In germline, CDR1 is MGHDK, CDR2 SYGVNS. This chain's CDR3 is CASSPRLAGEETQYF. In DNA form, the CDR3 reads TGTGCCAGCAGTCCGAGACTAGCGGGAGAGGAGACCCAGTACTTC.

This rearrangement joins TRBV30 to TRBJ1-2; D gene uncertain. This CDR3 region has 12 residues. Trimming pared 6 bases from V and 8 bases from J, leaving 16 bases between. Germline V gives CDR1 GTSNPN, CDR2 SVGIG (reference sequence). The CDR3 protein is CACPTVSEGYTF. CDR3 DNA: TGTGCCTGCCCCACGGTTTCGGAGGGCTACACCTTC.

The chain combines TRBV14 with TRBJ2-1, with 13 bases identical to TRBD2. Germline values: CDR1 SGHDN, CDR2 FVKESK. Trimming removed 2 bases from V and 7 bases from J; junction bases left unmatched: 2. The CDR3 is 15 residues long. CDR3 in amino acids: CASSQTSGRGNEQFF. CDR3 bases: TGTGCCAGCAGCCAAACTAGCGGGAGGGGGAATGAGCAGTTCTTC.

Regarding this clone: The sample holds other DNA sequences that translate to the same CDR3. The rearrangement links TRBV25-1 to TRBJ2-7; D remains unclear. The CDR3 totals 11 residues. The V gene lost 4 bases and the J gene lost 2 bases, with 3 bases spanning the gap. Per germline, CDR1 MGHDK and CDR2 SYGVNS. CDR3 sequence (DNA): TGTGCCAGCAGTGGTGCCTACGAGCAGTACTTC. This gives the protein CASSGAYEQYF.

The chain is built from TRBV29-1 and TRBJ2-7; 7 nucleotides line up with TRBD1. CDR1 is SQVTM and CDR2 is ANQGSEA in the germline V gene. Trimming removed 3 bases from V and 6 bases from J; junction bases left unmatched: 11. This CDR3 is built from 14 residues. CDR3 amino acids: CSVERTGEFGEQYF. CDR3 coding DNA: TGCAGCGTTGAGCGCACAGGGGAATTCGGCGAGCAGTACTTC.

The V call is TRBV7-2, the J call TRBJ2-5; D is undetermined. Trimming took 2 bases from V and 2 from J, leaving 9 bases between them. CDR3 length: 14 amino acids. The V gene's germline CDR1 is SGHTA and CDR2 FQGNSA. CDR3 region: CASSLFGRQETQYF. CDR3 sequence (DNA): TGTGCCAGCAGCTTATTTGGTCGGCAAGAGACCCAGTACTTC.

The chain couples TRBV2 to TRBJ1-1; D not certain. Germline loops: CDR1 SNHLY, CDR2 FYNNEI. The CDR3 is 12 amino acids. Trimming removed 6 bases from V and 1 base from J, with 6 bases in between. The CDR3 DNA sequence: TGTGCCAGCAGCCCCGGGAACACTGAAGCTTTCTTT. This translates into CASSPGNTEAFF.

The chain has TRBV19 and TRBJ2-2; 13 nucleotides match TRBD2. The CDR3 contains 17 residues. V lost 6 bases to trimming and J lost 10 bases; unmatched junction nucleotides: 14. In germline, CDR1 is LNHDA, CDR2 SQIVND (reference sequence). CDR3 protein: CASSPAGTSGIVEELFF. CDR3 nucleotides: TGTGCCAGTAGCCCCGCCGGGACTAGCGGGATCGTTGAGGAGCTGTTTTTT.

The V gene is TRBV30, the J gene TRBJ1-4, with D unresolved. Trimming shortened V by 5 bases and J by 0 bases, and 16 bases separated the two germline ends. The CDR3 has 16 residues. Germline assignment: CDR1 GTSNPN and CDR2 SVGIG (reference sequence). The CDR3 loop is CAWGSPRSATNEKLFF. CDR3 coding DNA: TGTGCCTGGGGTTCCCCCCGCAGTGCAACTAATGAAAAACTGTTTTTT.

The CDR3 protein is CASSVPGLYYNEQFF. CDR3 DNA sequence: TGTGCCAGCAGTGTTCCGGGACTATATTACAATGAGCAGTTCTTC. The rearrangement uses TRBV6-5 and TRBJ2-1; 7 bases are shared with TRBD2. Germline V CDR1 and CDR2: MNHEY, SVGAGI. The CDR3 contains 15 residues. J was trimmed by 4 bases and V by 5 bases; bases with no gene match: 8.

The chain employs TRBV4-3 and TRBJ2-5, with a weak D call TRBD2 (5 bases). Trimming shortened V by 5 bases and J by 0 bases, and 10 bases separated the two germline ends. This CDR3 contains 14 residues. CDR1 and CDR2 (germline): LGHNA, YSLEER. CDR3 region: CASSSLANQETQYF. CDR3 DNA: TGCGCCAGCAGCTCTTTAGCGAACCAAGAGACCCAGTACTTC.

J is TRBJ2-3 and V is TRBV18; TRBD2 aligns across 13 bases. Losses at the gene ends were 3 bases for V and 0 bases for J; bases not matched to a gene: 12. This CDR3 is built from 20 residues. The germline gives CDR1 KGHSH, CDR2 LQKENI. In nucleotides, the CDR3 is TGTGCCAGCTCACCGCCCGGTAGGACTAGCGGGAGCTCTAGCACAGATACGCAGTATTTT. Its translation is CASSPPGRTSGSSSTDTQYF.

As DNA, the CDR3 is TGCGCCAGCAGCTGGAACAGGGGAACAATGGAGACCCAGTACTTC. This translates into CASSWNRGTMETQYF. The chain couples TRBV5-1 to TRBJ2-5, with 7 positions matching TRBD1. The junction had 10 bases not matched to a gene; V was cut back by 3 bases and J by 5 bases. From germline, CDR1 is SGHRS and CDR2 YFSETQ. The length of the CDR3 is 15 residues.

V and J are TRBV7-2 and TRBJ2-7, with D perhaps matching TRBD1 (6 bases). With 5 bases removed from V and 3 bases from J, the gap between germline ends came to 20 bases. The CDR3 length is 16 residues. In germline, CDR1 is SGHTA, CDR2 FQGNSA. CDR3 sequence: CASSQQHRELGYEQYF. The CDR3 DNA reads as TGTGCCAGCAGCCAACAGCACAGGGAGTTAGGCTACGAGCAGTACTTC.

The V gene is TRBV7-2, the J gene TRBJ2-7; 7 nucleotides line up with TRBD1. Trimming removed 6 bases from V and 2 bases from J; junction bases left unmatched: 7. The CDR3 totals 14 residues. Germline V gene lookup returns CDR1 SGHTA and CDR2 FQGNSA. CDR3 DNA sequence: TGTGCCAGCAGGAAGGACAGGTACGCCTACGAGCAGTACTTC. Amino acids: CASRKDRYAYEQYF.

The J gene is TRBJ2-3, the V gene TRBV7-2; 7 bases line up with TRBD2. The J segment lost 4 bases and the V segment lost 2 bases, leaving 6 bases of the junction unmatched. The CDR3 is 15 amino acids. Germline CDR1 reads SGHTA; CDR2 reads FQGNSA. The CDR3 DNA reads TGTGCCAGCAGCTTAAGGCTAGCGGAGTCAGATACGCAGTATTTT. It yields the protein CASSLRLAESDTQYF. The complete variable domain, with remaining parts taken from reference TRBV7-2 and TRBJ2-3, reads GAGVSQSPSNKVTEKGKDVELRCDPISGHTALYWYRQSLGQGLEFLIYFQGNSAPDKSGLPSDRFSAERTGGSVSTLTIQRTQQEDSAVYLCASSLRLAESDTQYFGPGTRLTVL.

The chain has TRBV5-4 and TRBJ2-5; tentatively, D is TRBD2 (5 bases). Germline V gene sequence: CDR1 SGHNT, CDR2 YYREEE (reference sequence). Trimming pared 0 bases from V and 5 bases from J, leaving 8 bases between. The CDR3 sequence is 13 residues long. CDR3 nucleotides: TGTGCCAGCAGCTTGGTCGGGGAGGAGACCCAGTACTTC. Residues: CASSLVGEETQYF.

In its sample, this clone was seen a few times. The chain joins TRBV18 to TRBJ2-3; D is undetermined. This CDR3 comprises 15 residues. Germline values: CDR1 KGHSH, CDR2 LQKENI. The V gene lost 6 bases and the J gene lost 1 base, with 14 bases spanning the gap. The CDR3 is CASSPRVPRTDTQYF. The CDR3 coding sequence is TGTGCCAGCTCCCCCCGGGTGCCACGCACAGATACGCAGTATTTT.

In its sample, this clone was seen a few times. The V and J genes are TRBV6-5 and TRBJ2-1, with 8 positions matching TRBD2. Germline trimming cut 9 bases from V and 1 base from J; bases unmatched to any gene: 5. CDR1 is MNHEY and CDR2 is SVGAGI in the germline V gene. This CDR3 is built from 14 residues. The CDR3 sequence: CASRGGLSYNEQFF. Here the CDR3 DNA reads TGTGCCAGTCGGGGGGGCCTTTCCTACAATGAGCAGTTCTTC.

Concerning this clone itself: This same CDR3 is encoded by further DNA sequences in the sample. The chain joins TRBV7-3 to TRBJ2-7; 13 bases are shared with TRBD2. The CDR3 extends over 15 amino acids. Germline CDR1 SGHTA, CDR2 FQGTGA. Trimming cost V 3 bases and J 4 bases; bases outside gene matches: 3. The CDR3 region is CASSLGLAGSYEQYF. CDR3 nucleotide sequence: TGTGCCAGCAGCTTGGGACTAGCGGGATCTTACGAGCAGTACTTC. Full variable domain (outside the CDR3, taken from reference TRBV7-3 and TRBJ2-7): GAGVSQTPSNKVTEKGKYVELRCDPISGHTALYWYRQSLGQGPEFLIYFQGTGAADDSGLPNDRFFAVRPEGSVSTLKIQRTERGDSAVYLCASSLGLAGSYEQYFGPGTRLTVT.